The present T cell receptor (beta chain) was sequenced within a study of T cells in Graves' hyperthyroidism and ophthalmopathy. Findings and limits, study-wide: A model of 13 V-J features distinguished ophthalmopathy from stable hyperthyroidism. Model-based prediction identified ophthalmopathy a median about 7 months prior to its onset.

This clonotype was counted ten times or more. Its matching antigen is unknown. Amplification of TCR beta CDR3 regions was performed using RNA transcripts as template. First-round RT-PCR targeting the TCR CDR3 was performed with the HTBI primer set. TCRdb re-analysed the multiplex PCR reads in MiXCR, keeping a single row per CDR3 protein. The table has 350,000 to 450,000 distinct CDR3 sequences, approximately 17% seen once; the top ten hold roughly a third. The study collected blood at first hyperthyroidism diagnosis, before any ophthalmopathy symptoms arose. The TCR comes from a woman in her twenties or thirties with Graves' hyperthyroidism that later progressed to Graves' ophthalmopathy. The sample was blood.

As DNA, the CDR3 is TGTGCCAGCAGTTTCATCGGGACAGAGCAGTTCTTC. Protein sequence: CASSFIGTEQFF. This sequence joins TRBV12-3 or TRBV12-4 and TRBJ2-1; D is perhaps TRBD1 (6 bases). CDR3 length: 12 residues. Trimming cost V 3 bases and J 10 bases, with 10 bases left between them.